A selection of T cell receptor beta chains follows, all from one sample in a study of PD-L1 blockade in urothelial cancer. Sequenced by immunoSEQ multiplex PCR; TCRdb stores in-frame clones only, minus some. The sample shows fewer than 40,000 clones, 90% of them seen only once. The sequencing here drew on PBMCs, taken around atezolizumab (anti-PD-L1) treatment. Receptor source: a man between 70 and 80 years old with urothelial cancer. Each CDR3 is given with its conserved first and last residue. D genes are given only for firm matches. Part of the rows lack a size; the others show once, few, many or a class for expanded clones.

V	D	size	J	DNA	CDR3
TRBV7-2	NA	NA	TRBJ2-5	TGTGCCAGCAGCTTAGATAGGACTATTGGGGAGACCCAGTACTTC	CASSLDRTIGETQYF
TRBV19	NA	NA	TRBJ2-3	TGTGCCAGTAGTATAGCCAGGGGAATAGATACGCAGTATTTT	CASSIARGIDTQYF
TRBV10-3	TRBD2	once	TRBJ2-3	TGTGCCATCAGGGGAAGGCGGGGGACCACAGATACGCAGTATTTT	CAIRGRRGTTDTQYF
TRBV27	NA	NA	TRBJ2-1	TGTGCCAGCAGTCCTAGGCGGGTCTCCTTCAATGAGCAGTTCTTC	CASSPRRVSFNEQFF
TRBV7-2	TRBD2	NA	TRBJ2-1	TGTGCCAGCAGCCCGGGTCCCGGGACTAGCGCGAGCTCCTACAATGAGCAGTTCTTC	CASSPGPGTSASSYNEQFF
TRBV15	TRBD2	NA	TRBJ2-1	TGTGCCACCAGCAGGGGGACTAGCGGGGGATCCTACAATGAGCAGTTCTTC	CATSRGTSGGSYNEQFF
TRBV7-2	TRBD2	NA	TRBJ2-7	TGTGCCAGCAGCATGAGGACTAGCGACGAGCAGTACTTC	CASSMRTSDEQYF
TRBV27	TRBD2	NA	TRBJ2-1	TGTGCCAGCAGTCCCACTGGGGGCACTAGCGGGGGTACATACCCGCAGTTCTTC	CASSPTGGTSGGTYPQFF
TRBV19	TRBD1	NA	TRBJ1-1	TGTGCCAGTAGTGTACAGGGGACGAACACTGAAGCTTTCTTT	CASSVQGTNTEAFF
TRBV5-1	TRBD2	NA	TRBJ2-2	TGCGCCAGCAGCTTCGGGCTAGCGGGAGAGGGGGAGCTGTTTTTT	CASSFGLAGEGELFF
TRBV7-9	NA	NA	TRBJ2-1	TGTGCCAGCAGCTTATATCGGGAAGGAAATGAGCAGTTCTTC	CASSLYREGNEQFF
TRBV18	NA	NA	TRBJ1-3	TGTGCCAGCTCACAGATGGGCAGGGGCTCTGGAAACACCATATATTTT	CASSQMGRGSGNTIYF
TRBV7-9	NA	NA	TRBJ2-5	TGTGCCAGCAGCGACTCAGAGACCCAGTACTTC	CASSDSETQYF
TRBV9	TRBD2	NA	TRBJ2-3	TGTGCCAGCAGCCTTCTAGCGGAGGGCACAGATACGCAGTATTTT	CASSLLAEGTDTQYF
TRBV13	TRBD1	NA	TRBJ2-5	TGTGCCAGCGCACGGGGACAGCAAGAGACCCAGTACTTC	CASARGQQETQYF
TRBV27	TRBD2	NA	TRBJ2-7	TGTGCCAGCAGTCCTGGACTAGCGGGAGTGGGCTCCTACGAGCAGTACTTC	CASSPGLAGVGSYEQYF
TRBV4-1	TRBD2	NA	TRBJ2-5	TGCGCCAGCAGCCAATCGGGACTAGCGAACAATCAGTACTTC	CASSQSGLANNQYF
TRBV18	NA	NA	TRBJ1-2	TGTGCCAGCTCACCACGTGCGGGATCCTATGGCTACACCTTC	CASSPRAGSYGYTF
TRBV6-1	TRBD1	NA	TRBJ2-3	TGTGCCAGCAGTGAAGGGACAGGTAGCACAGATACGCAGTATTTT	CASSEGTGSTDTQYF
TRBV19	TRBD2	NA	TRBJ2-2	TGTGCCAGCACAGGATCGGGGGGAAACACCGGGGAGCTGTTTTTT	CASTGSGGNTGELFF
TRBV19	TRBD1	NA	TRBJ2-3	TGTGCCAGTAGTATGGGGCAGGGGGCTCCAGATACGCAGTATTTT	CASSMGQGAPDTQYF
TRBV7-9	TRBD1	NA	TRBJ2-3	TGTGCCAGCACCAACGCCCGTGGGACAGGGAGGGAGGCAGATACGCAGTATTTT	CASTNARGTGREADTQYF
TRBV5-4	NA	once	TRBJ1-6	TGTGCCAGCAGCCACGGTGGTACAGGGCCGGATTCACCCCTCCACTTT	CASSHGGTGPDSPLHF
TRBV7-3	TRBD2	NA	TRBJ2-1	TGTGCCAGCAGCTTACGAGCATATGGGACTAGCGGGATTCAGAGCTCCTACAATGAGCAGTTCTTC	CASSLRAYGTSGIQSSYNEQFF
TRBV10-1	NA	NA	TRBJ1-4	TGCGCCAGCAGTGAGTCGAGGGCCAGGAATGAAAAACTGTTTTTT	CASSESRARNEKLFF
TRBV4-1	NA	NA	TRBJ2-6	TGCGCCAGCAGCCAAGTTGGGCTTAGGGGTACTGGGGCCAACGTCCTGACTTTC	CASSQVGLRGTGANVLTF
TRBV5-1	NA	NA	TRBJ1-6	TGCGCCAGCAGTCCTGCAGGGGTCTCCTATAATTCACCCCTCCACTTT	CASSPAGVSYNSPLHF
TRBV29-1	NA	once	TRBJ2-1	TGCAGCGCTCTACCCCTAGGGGACAATGAGCAGTTCTTC	CSALPLGDNEQFF
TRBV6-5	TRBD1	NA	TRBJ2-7	TGTGCCAGCAGCCGGGACAGCAACTACGAGCAGTACTTC	CASSRDSNYEQYF
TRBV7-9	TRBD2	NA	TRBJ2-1	TGTGCCAGCAGCCAACTAGCGGGAGGGCTCGATGAGCAGTTCTTC	CASSQLAGGLDEQFF
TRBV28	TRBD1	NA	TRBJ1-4	TGTGCCAGCAGTACTACAGGGGGCTTCAGTGAAAAACTGTTTTTT	CASSTTGGFSEKLFF
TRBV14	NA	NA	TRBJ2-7	TGTGCCAGCAACTCCCTCGGGAGCGAAAACGAGCAGTACTTC	CASNSLGSENEQYF
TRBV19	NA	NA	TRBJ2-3	TGTGCCAGTAGACGCGGAGGATTAGTAGGGTTGGATACGCAGTATTTT	CASRRGGLVGLDTQYF
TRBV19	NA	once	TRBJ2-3	TGTGCCAGTAGTATCGGTCGGGGGGCGACGAAATCTTTTTATACGCAGTATTTT	CASSIGRGATKSFYTQYF
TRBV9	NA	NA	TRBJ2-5	TGTGCCAGCAGCGTAGGTGAAGGGCAGGGCCAAGAGACCCAGTACTTC	CASSVGEGQGQETQYF
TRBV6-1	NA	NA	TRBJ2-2	TGTGCCACTATGCCGGGACTTTCGAACACCGGGGAGCTGTTTTTT	CATMPGLSNTGELFF
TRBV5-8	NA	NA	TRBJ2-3	TGTGCCAGCAGCTTTCTCGGTGCCACAGATACGCAGTATTTT	CASSFLGATDTQYF
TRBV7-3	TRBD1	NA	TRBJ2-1	TGTGCCAGCAGCCCCACAGGGGGCGGTGAGCAGTTCTTC	CASSPTGGGEQFF
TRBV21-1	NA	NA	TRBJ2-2	TGTGCCAGCAAGGCGGGGGGGAGGACCGGGGAGCTGTTTTTT	CASKAGGRTGELFF
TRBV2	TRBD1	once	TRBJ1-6	TGTGCCAGCAGATTCGGACAGGGTGAATCACCCCTCCACTTT	CASRFGQGESPLHF
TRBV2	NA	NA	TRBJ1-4	TGTGCCAGCAGTATAGAAAAACTGTTTTTT	CASSIEKLFF
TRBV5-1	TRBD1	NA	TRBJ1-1	TGCGCCAGCAGCCGACAGGGGAACACTGAAGCTTTCTTT	CASSRQGNTEAFF
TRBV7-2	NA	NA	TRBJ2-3	TGTGCCAGCAGAGATTGGGGCAGCTTCACAGATACGCAGTATTTT	CASRDWGSFTDTQYF
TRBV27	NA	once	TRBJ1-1	TGTGCCAGCAGTTTATTCGGGGGGCTGGCGAACACTGAAGCTTTCTTT	CASSLFGGLANTEAFF
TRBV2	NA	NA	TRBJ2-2	TGTGCCAGCGGAGCGGGCCCAGTCGGGGAGCTGTTTTTT	CASGAGPVGELFF
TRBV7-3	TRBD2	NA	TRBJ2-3	TGTGCCAGCAGTCCCCGGGGAGGGAAGGATACGCAGTATTTT	CASSPRGGKDTQYF
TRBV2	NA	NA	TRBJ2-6	TGTGCCAGCAGTGAAAGGGGGTCTGGGGCCAACGTCCTGACTTTC	CASSERGSGANVLTF